Below, 17 T cell receptor beta chains from the same sample are listed, as sequenced in a study of cytomegalovirus exposure and HLA in healthy donors. Primers for the PCR totalled 60 Vbeta and 13 Jbeta. Measured with immunoSEQ multiplex PCR; TCRdb has only the in-frame clones, and not every one. The sample has around 150,000 clones, around 80% seen once. The sample was PBMCs. The receptors were gathered from a man between 45 and 60 years old in good health and CMV-seropositive.

The gene calls are TRBV6-1 and TRBJ2-2, with a weak D call TRBD1 (6 bases). The length of the CDR3 is 15 residues. Trimming took 1 base from V and 8 from J, leaving 14 bases between them. Germline CDR1 and CDR2: MNHNS and SASEGT. CDR3 in DNA: TGTGCCAGCAGTGAAGACAGGGCTCCCTATGGGGAGCTGTTTTTT. It codes for CASSEDRAPYGELFF.

This chain joins TRBV7-2 and TRBJ1-4, with D perhaps matching TRBD1 (6 bases). The CDR3 runs 16 residues. Trimming removed 6 bases from V and 4 bases from J, with 18 bases in between. Germline CDR1 is SGHTA and CDR2 is FQGNSA. The CDR3 is CASRLNLDSINEKLFF. The CDR3 region has the DNA TGTGCCAGCAGGCTTAACCTGGACAGCATTAATGAAAAACTGTTTTTT.

The rearrangement joins TRBV7-6 to TRBJ2-3; D gene uncertain. Trimming cost V 4 bases and J 4 bases, with 15 bases left between them. CDR1 SGHVS and CDR2 FNYEAQ come from the germline V gene. The CDR3 is 15 residues long. CDR3 DNA: TGTGCCAGCAGCTCGGGTGGTCCACAAGCAGATACGCAGTATTTT. Translating gives CASSSGGPQADTQYF.

V gene TRBV18 combines with J gene TRBJ2-7; the D gene is possibly TRBD1 (6 bases). CDR3 length equals 14 residues. Trimming removed 2 bases at V and 2 bases at J, with 10 bases between. Germline V gene sequence: CDR1 KGHSH, CDR2 LQKENI. The CDR3 region has the DNA TGTGCCAGCTCACCAGACAGGACGGCCTACGAGCAGTACGTC. Residues: CASSPDRTAYEQYV.

The CDR3 DNA sequence: TGTGCCAGCAGCTTAGGGCTAGCGGACTACGAGCAGTACTTC. It is translated as CASSLGLADYEQYF. The chain joins TRBV7-2 to TRBJ2-7, with 7 bases lining up with TRBD2. V trimming: 1 base; J trimming: 3 bases; junction bases outside the gene matches: 3. Germline lookup yields CDR1 SGHTA and CDR2 FQGNSA. This CDR3 has 14 amino acids.

This chain connects TRBV10-3 to TRBJ1-2; D remains ambiguous. Germline-derived CDR1 and CDR2 are ENHRY and SYGVKD. V lost 3 bases to trimming and J lost 7 bases, with 6 bases between them. There are 11 residues in the CDR3. CDR3 in amino acids: CAISDTGGYTF. In DNA form, the CDR3 reads TGTGCCATCAGTGATACCGGTGGCTACACCTTC.

This chain links TRBV2 with TRBJ2-7, with a tentative D call TRBD2 (5 bases). The CDR3 sequence is 14 residues long. Trimming removed 10 bases at V and 2 bases at J, with 18 bases between. Per germline, CDR1 SNHLY and CDR2 FYNNEI. The CDR3 sequence: CAILKRAPTYEQYF. CDR3 in DNA: TGTGCCATCTTAAAGAGGGCGCCAACCTACGAGCAGTACTTC. Combining the CDR3 with reference TRBV2 and TRBJ2-7 gives the whole variable domain EPEVTQTPSHQVTQMGQEVILRCVPISNHLYFYWYRQILGQKVEFLVSFYNNEISEKSEIFDDQFSVERPDGSNFTLKIRSTKLEDSAMYFCAILKRAPTYEQYFGPGTRLTVT.

V is TRBV7-9 and J is TRBJ2-1; 8 bases fit TRBD2. The germline gives CDR1 SEHNR, CDR2 FQNEAQ (reference sequence). The V gene end was trimmed by 5 bases and the J gene end by 4 bases; junction bases not matched to a gene: 7. CDR3 length: 15 amino acids. The DNA of the CDR3 is TGTGCCAGCAGCCCCGGGGGGGCCGCGTACAATGAGCAGTTCTTC. It encodes CASSPGGAAYNEQFF.

The chain joins TRBV10-3 to TRBJ2-5; 14 bases line up with TRBD2. The V segment lost 11 bases and the J segment 5 bases; nucleotides outside the gene matches: 4. Germline V CDR1 and CDR2: ENHRY, SYGVKD. The CDR3 is 13 amino acids. The CDR3 sequence: CAAGLAGGETQYF. The CDR3, as DNA: TGTGCCGCCGGACTAGCGGGGGGTGAGACCCAGTACTTC.

The rearrangement joins TRBV2 to TRBJ2-7; 11 bases map to TRBD1. This CDR3 is built from 13 residues. Germline V gene sequence: CDR1 SNHLY, CDR2 FYNNEI. V shed 6 bases and J 6 bases; nucleotides not matched to a gene: 4. The CDR3 here is CASRGTGGSEQYF. CDR3 in DNA: TGTGCCAGCAGGGGGACAGGGGGGAGCGAGCAGTACTTC.

This clone was counted between two and nine times. The rearrangement joins TRBV5-6 to TRBJ2-3; D is undetermined. The CDR3 spans 12 residues. CDR1 SGHDT and CDR2 YYEEEE come from the germline V gene. V lost 0 bases and J lost 7, with 6 bases in between. The CDR3 region has the DNA TGTGCCAGCAGCTTGGAACTTCATACGCAGTATTTT. Its protein product is CASSLELHTQYF.

The chain is built from TRBV10-1 and TRBJ2-1; TRBD2 matches at 15 bases. V trimming: 3 bases; J trimming: 5 bases; junction bases outside the gene matches: 5. The CDR3 covers 17 residues. From germline, CDR1 is WNHNN and CDR2 SYGVQD (reference sequence). CDR3 in amino acids: CASSELGLAGGHNEQFF. The CDR3 region has the DNA TGCGCCAGCAGTGAACTCGGACTAGCGGGAGGGCACAATGAGCAGTTCTTC.

Only one count was recorded for this clone. The chain has TRBV2 and TRBJ2-1, with a weak D call TRBD1 (6 bases). V gave up 4 bases and J gave up 6 bases, with 10 bases separating them. The length of the CDR3 is 13 residues. Germline lookup yields CDR1 SNHLY and CDR2 FYNNEI. CDR3 coding DNA: TGTGCCAGCAGTGCCGGACAGTTCAATGAGCAGTTCTTC. Translation gives CASSAGQFNEQFF.

This rearrangement joins TRBV12-5 to TRBJ1-5, with 7 bases aligning to TRBD1. Looked up from germline, CDR1 is LGHNT and CDR2 is FRNRAP. The length of the CDR3 is 16 residues. The trim removed 5 bases at V and 1 base at J, leaving 8 bases unmatched. The CDR3 nucleotides read TGTGCTAGTGGTATCGACAGGGTGAGAAGCAATCAGCCCCAGCATTTT. Encoded protein: CASGIDRVRSNQPQHF.

The chain recombines TRBV19 with TRBJ1-1; D perhaps matches TRBD1 (5 bases). The CDR3 is made up of 14 amino acids. V lost 2 bases and J lost 2, with 9 bases in between. Germline CDR1 LNHDA, CDR2 SQIVND (reference sequence). The chain's CDR3 is CASSIQGSNTEAFF. The CDR3 coding sequence is TGTGCCAGTAGTATACAGGGAAGCAACACTGAAGCTTTCTTT.

This chain joins TRBV27 and TRBJ2-5, with TRBD1 matching 8 bases. The germline CDR1 and CDR2 sequences are MNHEY and SMNVEV (reference sequence). Trimming took 4 bases from V and 5 from J; bases not matched to a gene: 3. The CDR3 is 13 residues long. The CDR3 DNA reads TGTGCCAGCAGTTCACAGGGGGTCGAGACCCAGTACTTC. It translates to CASSSQGVETQYF.

The J gene is TRBJ2-1, the V gene TRBV7-8, with 7 positions matching TRBD2. The CDR3 covers 14 residues. Unmatched junction bases numbered 4, after V lost 2 bases and J lost 6 bases. Germline loops: CDR1 SGHVS, CDR2 FQNEAQ. CDR3 DNA: TGTGCCAGCAGCTTAAAAATAGCGGGCAATGAGCAGTTCTTC. This sequence encodes CASSLKIAGNEQFF.